The 27 T cell receptor beta chains reported below all come from one sample, sequenced in a study of blood T cell repertoires in COVID-19. Assay used: immunoSEQ multiplex PCR; TCRdb lists only in-frame clones, some missing. The table lists over 110,000 clones, under 90% of them singletons. Input material: PBMCs or T cells enriched from blood (not recorded which). These receptors came from a man between 45 and 60 years old in a cohort exposed to, infected with or recovered from COVID-19 (not recorded which).

V gene TRBV7-9 combines with J gene TRBJ1-3; no definite D call. V lost 2 bases and J lost 7, with 9 bases in between. Germline CDR1 SEHNR, CDR2 FQNEAQ (reference sequence). The CDR3 length is 13 residues. The CDR3 here is CASSLTVTNTIYF. For the CDR3, the DNA is TGTGCCAGCAGCTTAACAGTAACGAACACCATATATTTT.

This clone was counted a single time. The V and J genes are TRBV27 and TRBJ1-2; perhaps TRBD1 as D (5 bases). The CDR3 consists of 15 residues. V was clipped by 6 bases and J by 2 bases, with 16 bases between them. Germline V CDR1 and CDR2: MNHEY, SMNVEV (reference sequence). The CDR3: CASSLWGVGNYGYTF. The CDR3 DNA reads as TGTGCCAGCAGCCTTTGGGGGGTAGGGAACTATGGCTACACCTTC.

V usage is TRBV4-3 and J usage is TRBJ1-2; D gene uncertain. The CDR3 loop spans 14 amino acids. The germline CDR1 and CDR2 sequences are LGHNA and YSLEER. V lost 5 bases, J lost 2 bases, and 12 bases lay in between. CDR3 sequence: CASSEGSGNYGYTF. CDR3 bases: TGCGCCAGCAGCGAAGGGTCGGGGAACTATGGCTACACCTTC.

The genes are TRBV14 and TRBJ2-7; 7 bases align to TRBD1. V lost 0 bases, J lost 0 bases, and 2 bases stayed unmatched. CDR1 SGHDN and CDR2 FVKESK come from the germline V gene. The CDR3 spans 15 residues. The CDR3 spells CASSQDDRDSYEQYF. Here the CDR3 DNA reads TGTGCCAGCAGCCAAGACGACAGGGACTCCTACGAGCAGTACTTC.

The V call is TRBV7-3, the J call TRBJ2-1; TRBD2 agrees at 7 bases. Trimming took 2 bases from V and 8 from J; bases not matched to a gene: 6. This CDR3 contains 14 residues. Germline V CDR1 and CDR2: SGHTA, FQGTGA. CDR3 loop: CASSLGGGSDEQFF. The CDR3 DNA follows: TGTGCCAGCAGCTTAGGGGGAGGGAGTGATGAGCAGTTCTTC. Full variable domain (outside the CDR3, taken from reference TRBV7-3 and TRBJ2-1): GAGVSQTPSNKVTEKGKYVELRCDPISGHTALYWYRQSLGQGPEFLIYFQGTGAADDSGLPNDRFFAVRPEGSVSTLKIQRTERGDSAVYLCASSLGGGSDEQFFGPGTRLTVL.

The chain combines TRBV5-1 with TRBJ1-4; D gene ambiguous. Deletions cut 4 bases from V and 7 bases from J, with 11 bases between. The CDR3 is made up of 13 amino acids. CDR1 is SGHRS, CDR2 YFSETQ, per germline. The CDR3 is CASSEQPLEKLFF. The CDR3 region has the DNA TGCGCCAGCAGCGAACAGCCCCTTGAAAAACTGTTTTTT.

Worth noting for this clone: Since a much larger clone is just one base distant, this may be a read error. The sample carries other DNA sequences with the same CDR3. V is TRBV7-2 and J is TRBJ2-7; D uncertain. CDR1 SGHTA and CDR2 FQGNSA come from the germline V gene. There are 12 residues in the CDR3. V was pared by 6 bases and J by 0 bases, with 6 bases between. CDR3 bases: TGTGCCAGCAGTCTTAGCTCCTACGAGCAGTACTTC. This gives the protein CASSLSSYEQYF. The full variable domain, rest sourced from reference TRBV7-2 and TRBJ2-7, is GAGVSQSPSNKVTEKGKDVELRCDPISGHTALYWYRQSLGQGLEFLIYFQGNSAPDKSGLPSDRFSAERTGGSVSTLTIQRTQQEDSAVYLCASSLSSYEQYFGPGTRLTVT.

V is TRBV28 and J is TRBJ2-1; the match to TRBD2 covers 7 bases. From germline, CDR1 is MDHEN and CDR2 SYDVKM. V was clipped by 3 bases and J by 4 bases; unmatched bases: 9. This CDR3 spans 16 amino acids. CDR3 DNA: TGTGCCAGCAGTTTCTCTTGGGGGAGGGTTTACAATGAGCAGTTCTTC. Translating gives CASSFSWGRVYNEQFF.

The chain is built from TRBV13 and TRBJ2-3, with 9 bases identical to TRBD1. The V and J ends lost 2 bases and 4 bases, in that order; junction bases with no gene match: 7. Germline V lookup: CDR1 PRHDT, CDR2 FYEKMQ (reference sequence). There are 16 residues in the CDR3. The CDR3 sequence is CASSLSGQGPPDTQYF. CDR3 DNA sequence: TGTGCCAGCAGCTTATCGGGACAGGGCCCCCCAGATACGCAGTATTTT.

In regard to this clone: The junction shows a germline mismatch at one end, possibly a read error. The chain is built from TRBV3-1 (or the pseudogene TRBV3-2) and TRBJ1-1, with a possible D match to TRBD1 (6 bases). Looked up from germline, CDR1 is LGHDT and CDR2 is YNNKEL (reference sequence). The CDR3 consists of 15 residues. The DNA for the CDR3 is TGTGCCAGCAGCCATCAAAACAGGGTGAACACTGAAACTTTCTTT. Translation gives CASSHQNRVNTETFF.

This sequence joins TRBV6-5 and TRBJ1-2; 8 bases are shared with TRBD1. Losses at the gene ends were 5 bases for V and 6 bases for J; bases not matched to a gene: 2. The germline V gene encodes CDR1 MNHEY and CDR2 SVGAGI. This CDR3 region has 12 residues. The CDR3, as DNA: TGTGCCAGCAGTCCAGGGGGCCATGGCTACACCTTC. Translating gives CASSPGGHGYTF.

The rearrangement joins TRBV29-1 to TRBJ2-3; D uncertain. Germline CDR1 reads SQVTM; CDR2 reads ANQGSEA. CDR3 length: 15 amino acids. The V gene lost 5 bases and the J gene lost 2 bases, with 17 bases spanning the gap. CDR3 in amino acids: CSVPATSDPTDTQYF. The CDR3 region has the DNA TGCAGCGTTCCCGCAACCAGCGATCCCACAGATACGCAGTATTTT.

V usage is TRBV5-4 and J usage is TRBJ2-3; unclear D gene. V dropped 0 bases and J dropped 1 base, with 9 bases sitting between them. This CDR3 is built from 15 residues. Per the germline V gene, CDR1 is SGHNT and CDR2 is YYREEE (reference sequence). In nucleotides, the CDR3 is TGTGCCAGCAGCTTGGCGGGTCTTGGCACAGATACGCAGTATTTT. Encoded protein: CASSLAGLGTDTQYF.

J is TRBJ2-1 and V is TRBV4-2; 10 nucleotides match TRBD2. The length of the CDR3 is 17 residues. Germline V CDR1 and CDR2: LGHNA, YNFKEQ. The trim removed 0 bases at V and 6 bases at J, leaving 8 bases unmatched. The CDR3 DNA sequence: TGTGCCAGCAGCCAAGATGTCGTCGGACTAGCGGCCAATGAGCAGTTCTTC. Its protein product is CASSQDVVGLAANEQFF.

In nucleotides, the CDR3 is TGTGCCAGCTCACCACGATCTGGGGCGAACGAGCAGTACTTC. Its translation is CASSPRSGANEQYF. The chain has TRBV18 and TRBJ2-7, with D perhaps matching TRBD1 (5 bases). The germline V gene encodes CDR1 KGHSH and CDR2 LQKENI. The CDR3 has 14 residues. Trimming stripped 1 base from V and 5 bases from J, with 12 bases between.

The chain uses TRBV2 and TRBJ2-2; D remains unclear. V lost 9 bases and J lost 4, with 15 bases in between. The CDR3 is 14 amino acids. Germline loops: CDR1 SNHLY, CDR2 FYNNEI. The CDR3 protein is CASRSRWSTGELFF. The CDR3 DNA sequence: TGTGCCAGTCGCTCGCGATGGAGCACCGGGGAGCTGTTTTTT.

The chain joins TRBV5-1 to TRBJ2-5, with D possibly matching TRBD1 (5 bases). Germline assignment: CDR1 SGHRS and CDR2 YFSETQ. Trimming took 0 bases from V and 0 from J, leaving 12 bases between them. This CDR3 contains 16 residues. The DNA for the CDR3 is TGCGCCAGCAGCTTGGCCTTAACAGGCTACCAAGAGACCCAGTACTTC. Protein product: CASSLALTGYQETQYF.

This sequence joins TRBV27 and TRBJ2-3, with D possibly TRBD2 on 5 matching bases. The germline V and J ends were trimmed by 4 bases and 0 bases, with 14 bases remaining between them. This CDR3 has 16 amino acids. Germline V gene lookup returns CDR1 MNHEY and CDR2 SMNVEV (reference sequence). This CDR3 reads CASSWAFSASTDTQYF. The CDR3 DNA reads as TGTGCCAGCAGTTGGGCCTTTAGCGCTAGCACAGATACGCAGTATTTT.

The chain has TRBV7-8 and TRBJ1-6; a possible D gene is TRBD1 (5 bases). The CDR3 is 14 residues long. V lost 4 bases, J lost 7 bases, and 11 bases lay in between. The V gene's germline CDR1 is SGHVS and CDR2 FQNEAQ. DNA for the CDR3: TGTGCCAGCAGCTCACGGGAGGGGAATTCACCCCTCCACTTT. This sequence encodes CASSSREGNSPLHF.

J is TRBJ2-1 and V is TRBV12-5; D ambiguous. There are 13 residues in the CDR3. CDR1 and CDR2 from the germline V gene are LGHNT and FRNRAP. The V and J ends lost 1 base and 8 bases respectively, with 9 bases between them. For the CDR3, the DNA is TGTGCTAGTGGTTTGGGCCTTCGGGATGAGCAGTTCTTC. Its protein product is CASGLGLRDEQFF.

The CDR3 here is CASSGEGRVDSYEQYF. The DNA for the CDR3 is TGTGCCAGCAGCGGGGAAGGCAGGGTGGACTCCTACGAGCAGTACTTC. The rearrangement uses TRBV7-9 and TRBJ2-7; D perhaps matches TRBD1 (5 bases). CDR1 and CDR2 (germline): SEHNR, FQNEAQ (reference sequence). V was clipped by 5 bases and J by 0 bases, with 17 bases between them. The CDR3 contains 16 residues. Complete variable domain (other parts from reference TRBV7-9 and TRBJ2-7): DTGVSQNPRHKITKRGQNVTFRCDPISEHNRLYWYRQTLGQGPEFLTYFQNEAQLEKSRLLSDRFSAERPKGSFSTLEIQRTEQGDSAMYLCASSGEGRVDSYEQYFGPGTRLTVT.

The chain is built from TRBV7-2 and TRBJ2-5; D is perhaps TRBD2 (5 bases). The CDR3 spans 15 residues. V dropped 3 bases and J dropped 5 bases, with 16 bases sitting between them. Germline V CDR1 and CDR2: SGHTA, FQGNSA. CDR3 region: CASSFSPAASETQYF. The DNA for the CDR3 is TGTGCCAGCAGCTTTTCTCCAGCGGCCTCTGAGACCCAGTACTTC. Full variable domain (rest looked up from reference TRBV7-2 and TRBJ2-5): GAGVSQSPSNKVTEKGKDVELRCDPISGHTALYWYRQSLGQGLEFLIYFQGNSAPDKSGLPSDRFSAERTGGSVSTLTIQRTQQEDSAVYLCASSFSPAASETQYFGPGTRLLVL.

V gene TRBV11-2 combines with J gene TRBJ1-1; D uncertain. The CDR3 runs 15 residues. The V and J ends lost 3 bases and 1 base respectively, with 12 bases between them. The germline gives CDR1 SGHAT, CDR2 FQNNGV. The CDR3 here is CASSFLVGTNTEAFF. In nucleotides, the CDR3 is TGTGCCAGCAGCTTTCTAGTAGGTACGAACACTGAAGCTTTCTTT.

The rearrangement uses TRBV21-1 and TRBJ2-3; the D call in the table, TRBD2, was not verified against the DNA. TRBV21-1 is listed as a pseudogene. The CDR3 length is 17 residues. This chain's CDR3 is CASSKGSSGGSTDTQYF. In DNA, the CDR3 is TGTGCCAGCAGCAAAGGCTCTAGCGGGGGGAGCACAGATACGCAGTATTTT.

This clone was found a few times. This chain uses TRBV19 with TRBJ1-1; tentative D call: TRBD1 (5 bases). In germline, CDR1 is LNHDA, CDR2 SQIVND (reference sequence). This CDR3 has 15 residues. Trimming stripped 7 bases from V and 4 bases from J, with 19 bases between. This CDR3 is CASTPSPGWSTEAFF. The DNA of the CDR3 is TGTGCCAGTACCCCTTCCCCAGGGTGGAGCACTGAAGCTTTCTTT.

The genes are TRBV9 and TRBJ1-1; 10 nucleotides agree with TRBD1. CDR3 size: 15 residues. J was trimmed by 6 bases and V by 4 bases; bases with no gene match: 9. The germline V gene has CDR1 SGDLS and CDR2 YYNGEE. The CDR3 protein is CASSPRQGAIAEAFF. The CDR3 nucleotides read TGTGCCAGCAGCCCCAGACAGGGGGCTATCGCTGAAGCTTTCTTT.

This clone has only one observation. The rearrangement links TRBV2 to TRBJ2-7, with 8 bases matching TRBD2. Germline V gives CDR1 SNHLY, CDR2 FYNNEI. The CDR3 totals 12 residues. Trimming cost V 7 bases and J 3 bases; bases outside gene matches: 2. The CDR3 DNA reads TGTGCCAGCACGAGCGGGAGCTACGAGCAGTACTTC. The encoded protein is CASTSGSYEQYF.